Listed here are 17 T cell receptor beta chains from one sample, sequenced in a study of glioma-infiltrating T cells after dendritic cell vaccination listed by TCRdb under 2016. Sample time point, as interpreted from the label and publication: after dendritic cell vaccination, including at tumor progression/relapse. To prepare the library, the immunoSEQ multiplex PCR assay was applied. This is the immuneACCESS table as TCRdb keeps it, with only in-frame sequences that have V and J called. A part of the clones is gone; compared with another copy, unresolved V genes explain less than half, and the rest is unexplained. Across this sample there are over 80,000 clones, with approximately 80% seen only once. Approximately 2.1% of the sample is in the top ten clones. The input for sequencing was blood, taken after dendritic cell vaccination. Receptors were obtained from a human donor with glioblastoma.

The rearrangement uses TRBV18 and TRBJ1-2; D unresolved. V lost 3 bases to trimming and J lost 7 bases, with 9 bases between them. Germline CDR1 is KGHSH and CDR2 is LQKENI. This CDR3 contains 12 residues. The CDR3 DNA is TGTGCCAGCTCACCTCTCGGAGGTGGCTACACCTTC. Its protein is CASSPLGGGYTF.

The chain combines TRBV30 with TRBJ1-1; 8 bases map to TRBD1. The CDR3 is made up of 14 amino acids. V lost 3 bases, J lost 4 bases, and 7 bases stayed unmatched. Germline-derived CDR1 and CDR2 are GTSNPN and SVGIG (reference sequence). The CDR3 DNA sequence: TGTGCCTGGAGAGGACAGGGACGGAGCACTGAAGCTTTCTTT. Translating it yields CAWRGQGRSTEAFF.

The V gene is TRBV5-4, the J gene TRBJ2-5, with a possible D match to TRBD2 (7 bases). The assigned J gene may be wrong: the sequence end matches TRBJ2-7 better. CDR3 size: 14 residues. In germline, CDR1 is SGHNT, CDR2 YYREEE (reference sequence). In nucleotides, the CDR3 is TGTGCCAGCAGCCCCGGGGGGCGCGGATACGAGCAGTACTTC. Translation gives CASSPGGRGYEQYF.

This clone was recorded only once. The rearrangement uses TRBV6-1 and TRBJ2-1, with TRBD2 identical over 10 bases. The CDR3 is 14 amino acids. Trimming removed 5 bases from V and 7 bases from J; junction bases left unmatched: 5. Germline CDR1 is MNHNS and CDR2 is SASEGT. The CDR3 coding sequence is TGTGCCAGCAGTCCCGGGACTAGCGTGAATGAGCAGTTCTTC. It is translated as CASSPGTSVNEQFF.

The V call is TRBV27, the J call TRBJ2-7, with 7 positions matching TRBD1. There are 13 residues in the CDR3. Germline CDR1 reads MNHEY; CDR2 reads SMNVEV (reference sequence). The ends lost 6 bases at V and 2 bases at J; junction bases unmatched: 4. CDR3 loop: CASRTGITYEQYF. The CDR3 DNA follows: TGTGCCAGCAGGACAGGGATCACCTACGAGCAGTACTTC.

The J gene is TRBJ1-4, the V gene TRBV5-5; D is uncertain. Per germline, CDR1 SGHKS and CDR2 YYEKEE (reference sequence). CDR3 length equals 18 residues. V gave up 3 bases and J gave up 0 bases, with 18 bases separating them. CDR3 in amino acids: CASSSGFDGRATNEKLFF. As DNA, the CDR3 is TGTGCCAGCAGCTCCGGTTTTGATGGTCGGGCAACTAATGAAAAACTGTTTTTT.

This chain uses TRBV7-2 with TRBJ1-5; 7 positions match TRBD1. Losses at the gene ends were 4 bases for V and 6 bases for J; bases not matched to a gene: 6. The CDR3 loop spans 14 amino acids. CDR1 and CDR2 (germline): SGHTA, FQGNSA. CDR3 nucleotides: TGTGCCAGCAGCTCACAGGGGCGCGGTCAGCCCCAGCATTTT. The encoded protein is CASSSQGRGQPQHF. The variable domain in full, completed from reference TRBV7-2 and TRBJ1-5, reads GAGVSQSPSNKVTEKGKDVELRCDPISGHTALYWYRQSLGQGLEFLIYFQGNSAPDKSGLPSDRFSAERTGGSVSTLTIQRTQQEDSAVYLCASSSQGRGQPQHFGDGTRLSIL.

The table lists this clone with a few counts. The V and J genes are TRBV6-6 and TRBJ1-6, with a possible D match to TRBD1 (6 bases). The germline V and J ends were trimmed by 6 bases and 0 bases, with 12 bases remaining between them. The germline V gene encodes CDR1 MNHNY and CDR2 SVGAGI (reference sequence). The CDR3 covers 16 residues. The CDR3 here is CASSRDRSSYNSPLHF. The CDR3 DNA follows: TGTGCCAGCAGCAGAGACAGGAGCTCCTATAATTCACCCCTCCACTTT.

The chain employs TRBV6-1 and TRBJ1-5, with 9 bases that match TRBD1. The CDR3 runs 14 residues. Looked up from germline, CDR1 is MNHNS and CDR2 is SASEGT. Losses at the gene ends were 5 bases for V and 5 bases for J; bases not matched to a gene: 4. CDR3: CASSTGGADQPQHF. CDR3 DNA: TGTGCCAGCAGTACAGGGGGCGCCGATCAGCCCCAGCATTTT.

A few counts support this clone. This chain connects TRBV10-1 to TRBJ1-2; TRBD1 matches 7 bases. Losses at the gene ends were 5 bases for V and 4 bases for J; bases not matched to a gene: 10. This CDR3 is built from 15 residues. CDR1 and CDR2 from the germline V gene are WNHNN and SYGVQD (reference sequence). Here the CDR3 DNA reads TGCGCCAGCAGTACCGGGACAGACTGGTTCTATGGCTACACCTTC. Amino acids: CASSTGTDWFYGYTF.

The chain uses TRBV5-1 and TRBJ1-2; 9 positions agree with TRBD1. Germline CDR1 SGHRS, CDR2 YFSETQ. The CDR3 extends over 17 amino acids. V gave up 1 base and J gave up 2 bases; unmatched junction bases: 9. The CDR3 loop is CASSLSLGDRGNYGYTF. CDR3 sequence (DNA): TGCGCCAGCAGCTTGTCCTTAGGAGACAGGGGGAACTATGGCTACACCTTC.

This CDR3 reads CASRDRGHGEQYF. The CDR3 DNA is TGTGCATCCCGGGACAGGGGGCACGGCGAGCAGTACTTC. This chain uses TRBV27 with TRBJ2-7; TRBD1 matches 12 bases. This CDR3 is built from 13 residues. Germline V gives CDR1 MNHEY, CDR2 SMNVEV (reference sequence).

V and J are TRBV28 and TRBJ2-7, with 14 bases fitting TRBD2. Trimming cost V 8 bases and J 7 bases; bases outside gene matches: 1. The CDR3 has 12 amino acids. Germline V gene data show CDR1 as MDHEN and CDR2 as SYDVKM. The CDR3 region has the DNA TGTGCCAGCCGGACTAGCGGGAGGGAGCAGTACGTC. Translated: CASRTSGREQYV.

This chain links TRBV6-1 with TRBJ1-2; D is unclear. The CDR3 length is 14 residues. Germline V gene lookup returns CDR1 MNHNS and CDR2 SASEGT. With 7 bases removed from V and 8 bases from J, the gap between germline ends came to 20 bases. The CDR3 coding sequence is TGTGCCAGCAACAGTGCCTTGGGCCCTCGGGGCTACACCTTC. Translating gives CASNSALGPRGYTF.

The chain joins TRBV10-3 to TRBJ1-4, with D uncertain. Between the trimmed V and J ends, which lost 5 bases and 7 bases, there was a span of 14 bases. CDR1 is ENHRY, CDR2 SYGVKD, per germline. This CDR3 is built from 14 residues. The CDR3 is CAISPTTTGEKLFF. The CDR3 nucleotides are TGTGCCATCAGTCCGACCACGACGGGTGAAAAACTGTTTTTT.

The rearrangement joins TRBV2 to TRBJ1-1; D is unclear. Germline loops: CDR1 SNHLY, CDR2 FYNNEI. The CDR3 contains 13 residues. Trimming removed 3 bases at V and 4 bases at J, with 9 bases between. CDR3 nucleotides: TGTGCCAGCAGTGAGTACGGGAGCACTGAAGCTTTCTTT. Translated: CASSEYGSTEAFF.

The J gene is TRBJ1-4, the V gene TRBV6-5; unclear D gene. Germline CDR1 and CDR2: MNHEY and SVGAGI. This CDR3 is 14 amino acids long. V was trimmed by 5 bases and J by 3 bases, leaving 10 bases between them. The CDR3 DNA reads as TGTGCCAGCAGTGGCAGGTTGGCTAATGAAAAACTGTTTTTT. Translated, it gives CASSGRLANEKLFF.